This T cell receptor (beta chain) was recovered during a study of CD8+ T cells in alopecia areata. RNA was extracted and reverse transcribed into cDNA as the sequencing template. The protocol was immunoSEQ multiplex PCR, while the TCRdb copy is restricted to in-frame clones and leaves out a portion. The sample records 65,000 to 95,000 clones, roughly 50% being singletons. Peripheral blood and lesional scalp punch biopsies came from alopecia areata patients. About this clone: Its target is unknown.

The study's findings and limits: An increase in clonality over normal scalp was evident in lesional scalp, especially alopecia totalis/universalis.

Deletions cut 4 bases from V and 1 base from J, with 11 bases between. Germline values: CDR1 GTSNPN, CDR2 SVGIG (reference sequence). The CDR3 is 13 residues long. This receptor was taken from a human donor with alopecia areata. The chain has TRBV30 and TRBJ2-7, with D perhaps assigned TRBD1 or TRBD2 (5 bases each). Source material: NKG2D-high CD8+ T cells sorted from blood. In DNA form, the CDR3 reads TGTGCCTGGACCCCAGGGAGTTCCTACGAGCAGTACTTC. Protein: CAWTPGSSYEQYF.